This T cell receptor beta chain was obtained from a study of early T cells in non-severe SARS-CoV-2 infection. About the study: Sequencing input comprised bulk RNA from unsorted whole blood; chain pairing was not available.

The TCR library protocol attached unique molecular identifiers to the individual cDNA molecules. TCRdb reprocessed the 5' RACE reads via MiXCR and lists one record per CDR3 protein. The sample has 48,000 or so distinct CDR3 sequences, roughly 6.2% seen once; the top ten hold roughly 6.9%. Study outcomes and limitations: VDJdb matches were skewed toward anti-spike CD8 T cell responses.

Note on this clonotype: What it binds is not known.

The V gene's germline CDR1 is MNHEY and CDR2 SVGEGT. The CDR3 is 13 residues long. Between the trimmed V and J ends, which lost 6 bases and 5 bases, there was a span of 13 bases. The origin of this receptor is an adult who was a healthcare worker with PCR-confirmed SARS-CoV-2 infection or an uninfected control (not recorded which). This specimen was whole blood, taken at baseline. The chain couples TRBV6-2 or TRBV6-3 to TRBJ2-5; D is uncertain. CDR3 loop: CASRELSRETQYF. The CDR3 DNA reads TGTGCCAGCAGGGAGCTCTCTCGGGAGACCCAGTACTTC.